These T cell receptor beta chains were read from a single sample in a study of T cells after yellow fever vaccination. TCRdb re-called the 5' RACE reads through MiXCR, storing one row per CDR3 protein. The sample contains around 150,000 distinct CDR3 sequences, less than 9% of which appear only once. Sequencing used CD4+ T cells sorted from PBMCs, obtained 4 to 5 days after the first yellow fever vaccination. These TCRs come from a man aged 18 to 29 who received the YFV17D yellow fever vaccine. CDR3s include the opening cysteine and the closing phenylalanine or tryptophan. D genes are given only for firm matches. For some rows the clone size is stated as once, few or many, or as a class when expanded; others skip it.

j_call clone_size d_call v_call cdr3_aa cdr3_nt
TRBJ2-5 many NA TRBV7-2 CASSAEETQYF TGTGCCTCCTCTGCGGAAGAGACCCAGTACTTC
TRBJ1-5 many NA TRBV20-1 CSARGALYRSLWQPQHF TGCAGTGCTAGGGGGGCCCTCTACAGGAGTTTGTGGCAGCCCCAGCATTTT
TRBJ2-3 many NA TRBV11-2 CASSLGRTDTQYF TGTGCCAGCAGCTTAGGCCGTACAGATACGCAGTATTTT
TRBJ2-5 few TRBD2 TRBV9 CASSAWGGETQYF TGTGCCAGCAGCGCGTGGGGGGGAGAGACCCAGTACTTC
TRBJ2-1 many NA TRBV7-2 CASSFIYSYNEQFF TGTGCCAGCAGCTTTATTTACTCCTACAATGAGCAGTTCTTC
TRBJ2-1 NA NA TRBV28 CASSLTNSYNEQFF TGTGCCAGCAGTTTAACGAATTCTTACAATGAGCAGTTCTTC
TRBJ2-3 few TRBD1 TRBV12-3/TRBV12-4 CASSPRQGNPTDTQYF TGTGCCAGCAGTCCCCGACAGGGGAATCCCACAGATACGCAGTATTTT
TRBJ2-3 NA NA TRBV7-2 CASSSDRTDTQYF TGTGCCAGCAGCTCCGACCGGACAGATACGCAGTATTTT
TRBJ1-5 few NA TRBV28 CASSPVNGRQPQHF TGTGCCAGCAGTCCGGTAAACGGTCGTCAGCCCCAGCATTTT
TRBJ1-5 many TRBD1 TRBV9 CASARTGLDQPQHF TGTGCCAGCGCCCGGACAGGGCTGGATCAGCCCCAGCATTTT
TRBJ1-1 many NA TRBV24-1 CATSDRGLTEAFF TGTGCCACCAGTGACAGGGGTCTGACTGAAGCTTTCTTT
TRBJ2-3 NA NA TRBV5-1 CASSLYRLLDTQYF TGCGCCAGCAGCTTGTACAGGTTATTAGATACGCAGTATTTT
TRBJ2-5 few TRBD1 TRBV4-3 CASSQIIGRDSQETQYF TGCGCCAGCAGCCAAATCATAGGTCGGGACAGTCAAGAGACCCAGTACTTC
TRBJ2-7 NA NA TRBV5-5 CASSLAKGTYEQYF TGTGCCAGCAGCTTGGCCAAGGGAACCTACGAGCAGTACTTC
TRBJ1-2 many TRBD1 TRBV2 CASSDRGNGYTF TGTGCCAGCAGTGACAGGGGGAACGGCTACACCTTC
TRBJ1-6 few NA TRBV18 CASSPNRAGPGDSPLHF TGTGCCAGCTCCCCGAATCGCGCGGGCCCTGGGGATTCACCCCTCCACTTT
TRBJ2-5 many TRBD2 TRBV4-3 CASSQGASGGQETQYF TGCGCCAGCAGCCAAGGGGCTAGCGGGGGGCAAGAGACCCAGTACTTC
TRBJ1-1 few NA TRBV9 CAEGGLRYTEAFF TGTGCCGAGGGGGGACTCCGGTACACTGAAGCTTTCTTT
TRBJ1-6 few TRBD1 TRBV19 CASSEQGRSYNSPLHF TGTGCCAGTAGCGAACAGGGGCGCTCCTATAATTCACCCCTCCACTTT
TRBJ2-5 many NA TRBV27 CASRAGALISETQYF TGTGCCAGCCGGGCGGGGGCCCTCATTTCTGAGACCCAGTACTTC
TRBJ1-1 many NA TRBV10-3 CAISDYDGANTEAFF TGTGCCATCAGTGACTACGACGGAGCGAACACTGAAGCTTTCTTT
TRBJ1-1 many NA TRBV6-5 CASSSNRRNTEAFF TGTGCCAGCAGTTCCAACCGTAGGAACACTGAAGCTTTCTTT
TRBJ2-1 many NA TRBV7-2 CASRRPGSSYNEQFF TGTGCCAGCAGGCGACCCGGGAGCTCCTACAATGAGCAGTTCTTC
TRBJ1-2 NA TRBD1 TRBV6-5 CASRLDRASGGYTF TGTGCCAGCAGACTGGACAGGGCGAGTGGAGGCTACACCTTC
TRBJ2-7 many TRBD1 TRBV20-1 CSAPTGQGASYEQYF TGCAGTGCTCCCACCGGACAGGGCGCCTCCTACGAGCAGTACTTC
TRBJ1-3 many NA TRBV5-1 CASSLDGNSGNTIYF TGCGCCAGCAGCTTGGACGGGAACTCTGGAAACACCATATATTTT
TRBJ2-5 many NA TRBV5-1 CASSLVQAGQETQYF TGCGCCAGCAGCTTGGTTCAGGCAGGCCAAGAGACCCAGTACTTC
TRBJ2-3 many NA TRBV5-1 CASSLADSPSTDTQYF TGCGCCAGCAGCTTGGCCGACAGTCCCAGCACAGATACGCAGTATTTT
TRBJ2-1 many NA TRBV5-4 CASSLGLLSSGYNEQFF TGTGCCAGCAGCTTGGGTTTGCTGAGTAGTGGTTACAATGAGCAGTTCTTC
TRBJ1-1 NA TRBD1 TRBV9 CASSVGDRGEGAFF TGTGCCAGCAGCGTAGGCGACAGGGGTGAGGGAGCTTTCTTT
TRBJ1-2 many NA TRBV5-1 CASSLTEANYGYTF TGCGCCAGCAGCTTGACAGAAGCCAACTATGGCTACACCTTC
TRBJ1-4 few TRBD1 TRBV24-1 CATSDSDRGNEKLFF TGTGCCACCAGTGATTCGGACAGGGGAAATGAAAAACTGTTTTTT
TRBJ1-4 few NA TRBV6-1 CASSARDLRGEKLFF TGTGCCAGCAGTGCCCGGGATTTGAGGGGTGAAAAACTGTTTTTT
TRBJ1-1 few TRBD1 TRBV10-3 CAISESFSGQGSDTEAFF TGTGCCATCAGTGAGTCGTTTTCAGGACAGGGTTCCGACACTGAAGCTTTCTTT
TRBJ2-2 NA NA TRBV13 CASSNTVQRNTGELFF TGTGCCAGCAGTAATACCGTCCAGAGGAACACCGGGGAGCTGTTTTTT
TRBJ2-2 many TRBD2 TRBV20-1 CSAAGTSGPGELFF TGCAGTGCTGCCGGGACTAGCGGACCCGGGGAGCTGTTTTTT
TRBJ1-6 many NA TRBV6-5 CASSYSRMKESSYNSPLHF TGTGCCAGCAGTTACTCGAGGATGAAGGAGAGCTCCTATAATTCACCCCTCCACTTT
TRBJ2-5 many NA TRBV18 CASSPGQTQYF TGTGCCAGCTCACCAGGGCAGACCCAGTACTTC
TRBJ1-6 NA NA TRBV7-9 CASSPPRGLRSPLHF TGTGCCAGCAGCCCGCCAAGGGGTTTGAGGTCACCCCTCCACTTT
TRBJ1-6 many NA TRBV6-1 CASSPPGRNNSPLHF TGTGCCAGCAGTCCACCGGGACGGAATAATTCACCCCTCCACTTT
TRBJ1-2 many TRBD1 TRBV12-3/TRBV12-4 CASSLPGGIGGYTF TGTGCCAGCAGTTTGCCAGGGGGCATAGGTGGCTACACCTTC
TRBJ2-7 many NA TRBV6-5 CASSYSAKYYEQYF TGTGCCAGCAGTTACTCCGCTAAATACTACGAGCAGTACTTC
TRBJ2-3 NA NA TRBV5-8 CASSLEGRPSTDTQYF TGTGCCAGCAGCTTGGAGGGACGTCCTAGCACAGATACGCAGTATTTT
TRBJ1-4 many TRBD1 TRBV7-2 CASSRWTGNNEKLFF TGTGCCAGCAGCCGGTGGACAGGGAATAATGAAAAACTGTTTTTT
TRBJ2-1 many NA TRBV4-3 CASSQDHAWGGTHEQFF TGCGCCAGCAGCCAAGATCATGCGTGGGGAGGAACCCATGAGCAGTTCTTC
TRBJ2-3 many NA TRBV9 CASSVLGETDTQYF TGTGCCAGCAGCGTATTGGGGGAGACAGATACGCAGTATTTT
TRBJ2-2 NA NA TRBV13 CASSRVRNINTGELFF TGTGCCAGCAGCCGCGTAAGGAATATTAACACCGGGGAGCTGTTTTTT
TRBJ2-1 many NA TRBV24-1 CATSVPGSEQFF TGTGCCACCAGTGTTCCGGGCAGTGAGCAGTTCTTC
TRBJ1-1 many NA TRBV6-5 CASMGAEGTEAFF TGTGCCAGCATGGGGGCAGAGGGCACTGAAGCTTTCTTT
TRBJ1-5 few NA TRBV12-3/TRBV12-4 CASSPQVNQPQHF TGTGCCAGCAGTCCACAGGTAAATCAGCCCCAGCATTTT
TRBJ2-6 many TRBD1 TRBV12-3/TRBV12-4 CASSLSTGPGANVLTF TGTGCCAGCAGTCTGTCGACAGGGCCTGGGGCCAACGTCCTGACTTTC
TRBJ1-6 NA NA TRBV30 CAWSSYNSPLHF TGTGCCTGGAGCTCCTATAATTCACCCCTCCACTTT
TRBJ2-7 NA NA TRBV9 CASSVGAGSDEQYF TGTGCCAGCAGCGTAGGAGCAGGGAGTGACGAGCAGTACTTC
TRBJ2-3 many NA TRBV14 CASTATTRFTDTQYF TGTGCCAGCACGGCTACGACGCGGTTCACAGATACGCAGTATTTT
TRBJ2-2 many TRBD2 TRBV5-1 CASSLEGTSGGETGELFF TGCGCCAGCAGCTTGGAGGGGACTAGCGGGGGAGAAACCGGGGAGCTGTTTTTT
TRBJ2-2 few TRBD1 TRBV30 CASPGQANTGELFF TGTGCCTCCCCGGGACAGGCCAACACCGGGGAGCTGTTTTTT
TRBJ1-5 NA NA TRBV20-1 CSATSSNQPQHF TGCAGTGCTACATCTAGCAATCAGCCCCAGCATTTT
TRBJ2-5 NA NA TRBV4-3 CASSQDRSETQYF TGCGCCAGCAGCCAGGACCGGTCGGAGACCCAGTACTTC
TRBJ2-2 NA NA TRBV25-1 CASKGWGPVTGELFF TGTGCCAGTAAGGGGTGGGGGCCGGTCACCGGGGAGCTGTTTTTT
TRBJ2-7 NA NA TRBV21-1 CASSVRKGCHEQYF TGTGCCAGCAGCGTCCGAAAGGGGTGTCACGAGCAGTACTTC